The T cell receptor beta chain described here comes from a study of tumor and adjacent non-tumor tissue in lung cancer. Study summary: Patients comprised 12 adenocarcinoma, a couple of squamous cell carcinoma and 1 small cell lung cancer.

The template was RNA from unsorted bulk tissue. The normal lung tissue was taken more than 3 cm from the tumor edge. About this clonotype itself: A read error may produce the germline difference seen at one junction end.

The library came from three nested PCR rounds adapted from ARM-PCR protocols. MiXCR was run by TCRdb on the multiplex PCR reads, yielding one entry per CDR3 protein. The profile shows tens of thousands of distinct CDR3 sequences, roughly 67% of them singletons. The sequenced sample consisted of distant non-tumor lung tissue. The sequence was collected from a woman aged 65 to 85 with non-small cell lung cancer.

The CDR3 protein is CASSPPTGGAYNEQSF. CDR3 nucleotide sequence: TGTGCCAGCAGCCCACCGACAGGGGGCGCTTACAATGAGCAGTCCTTT. V and J are TRBV5-5 and TRBJ2-1; 10 bases agree with TRBD1. CDR1 and CDR2 from the germline V gene are SGHKS and YYEKEE (reference sequence). The CDR3 runs 16 residues.